Each of the 25 T cell receptor beta chains below was sequenced from the same sample in a study of T-cell memory formation after mild COVID-19. TCRdb redid the calling of the 5' RACE reads with MiXCR, one entry per CDR3 protein. The table has about 320,000 distinct CDR3 sequences, approximately 14% seen once. The sequenced material came from PBMCs or a T cell subset sorted from them (not recorded which). The origin of the receptors is a man between 18 and 35 years old who had mild COVID-19 (a few samples of this study predate the infection). Cell type and time point are not known.

This rearrangement joins TRBV20-1 to TRBJ2-7; D not resolved. Looked up from germline, CDR1 is DFQATT and CDR2 is SNEGSKA (reference sequence). The ends were cut back, 5 bases at V and 3 bases at J, with 8 bases in the middle. The CDR3 runs 11 residues. The CDR3 region has the DNA TGCAGTGCTTCAACCCTCTACGAGCAGTACTTC. Protein sequence: CSASTLYEQYF.

The V gene is TRBV6-5, the J gene TRBJ2-7; D possibly corresponds to TRBD1 (6 bases). Germline values: CDR1 MNHEY, CDR2 SVGAGI. The CDR3 sequence is 14 residues long. V gave up 8 bases and J gave up 3 bases, with 17 bases separating them. The CDR3 sequence is CASRRRGSCYEQYV. CDR3 sequence (DNA): TGTGCCAGCCGAAGAAGGGGGAGCTGCTACGAGCAGTACGTC.

This clonotype has a handful of counts. The chain employs TRBV11-2 and TRBJ2-4; either TRBD1 or TRBD2 may fit D (5 bases each). Germline V gene lookup returns CDR1 SGHAT and CDR2 FQNNGV. The CDR3 is made up of 13 amino acids. The germline V and J ends were trimmed by 5 bases and 8 bases, with 13 bases remaining between them. The CDR3 nucleotides are TGTGCCAGCAGCCCGGGGCAGGCAGACATTCAGTACTTC. The encoded protein is CASSPGQADIQYF.

The chain combines TRBV7-2 with TRBJ2-7, with 8 bases that match TRBD1. CDR1 and CDR2 (germline): SGHTA, FQGNSA. The CDR3 is 14 amino acids. With 2 bases clipped from V and 5 bases from J, the junction kept 5 bases outside the gene matches. The CDR3 DNA reads TGTGCCAGCAGCTTATTGGGACAGGACGACGAGCAGTACTTC. Translating gives CASSLLGQDDEQYF.

In its sample, this clonotype was seen a few times. The J gene is TRBJ2-5, the V gene TRBV7-2; possible D gene TRBD2, 6 bases. This CDR3 spans 14 amino acids. CDR1 is SGHTA, CDR2 FQGNSA, per germline. V lost 10 bases and J lost 2, with 17 bases in between. The CDR3 here is CATTGWRGQETQYF. The DNA of the CDR3 is TGTGCCACGACCGGATGGCGGGGACAAGAGACCCAGTACTTC. Together with reference TRBV7-2 and TRBJ2-5, the CDR3 gives the full variable domain: GAGVSQSPSNKVTEKGKDVELRCDPISGHTALYWYRQSLGQGLEFLIYFQGNSAPDKSGLPSDRFSAERTGGSVSTLTIQRTQQEDSAVYLCATTGWRGQETQYFGPGTRLLVL.

The chain carries TRBV6-5 and TRBJ2-3; no definite D call. Germline CDR1 is MNHEY and CDR2 is SVGAGI. The CDR3 consists of 13 residues. Trimming removed 3 bases from V and 4 bases from J, with 8 bases in between. Written as DNA, the CDR3 is TGTGCCAGCAGTTATGGTCTCCCAGATACGCAGTATTTT. Protein sequence: CASSYGLPDTQYF.

This clonotype came up a few times. The chain has TRBV7-2 and TRBJ2-7; perhaps TRBD1 as D (5 bases). The germline V gene encodes CDR1 SGHTA and CDR2 FQGNSA. The CDR3 loop spans 14 amino acids. Trimming left V 5 bases short and J 6 bases short, with 17 bases between. The CDR3 is CASSPVTAAGEQYF. The CDR3 region has the DNA TGTGCCAGCAGCCCCGTGACAGCCGCCGGCGAGCAGTACTTC.

This clonotype occurred a few times. This CDR3 is CASSHIDNPEAFF. CDR3 sequence (DNA): TGCGCCAGCAGCCACATTGACAATCCCGAAGCTTTCTTT. The genes are TRBV5-1 and TRBJ1-1; D gene uncertain. This CDR3 comprises 13 residues. V was shortened by 4 bases and J by 8 bases, with 15 bases between the two germline ends. The V gene's germline CDR1 is SGHRS and CDR2 YFSETQ.

This clonotype was observed a few times. One end of the junction is discordant with germline, which a read error may explain. The V call is TRBV20-1, the J call TRBJ1-5, with D maybe TRBD1 (5 bases). The CDR3 length is 11 residues. Germline V gene lookup returns CDR1 DFQATT and CDR2 SNEGSKA (reference sequence). The chain's CDR3 is CSASGGSRKDF. CDR3 sequence (DNA): TGCAGTGCTAGTGGGGGGTCGAGGAAGGATTTT.

V gene TRBV5-1 combines with J gene TRBJ1-1; 7 nucleotides agree with TRBD1. The CDR3 length is 14 residues. CDR1 and CDR2 from the germline V gene are SGHRS and YFSETQ. The junction had 6 bases not matched to a gene; V was cut back by 2 bases and J by 5 bases. DNA for the CDR3: TGCGCCAGCAGCTTCCAGGGGGGACGGACTGAAGCTTTCTTT. Protein product: CASSFQGGRTEAFF.

This chain joins TRBV12-3 or TRBV12-4 and TRBJ2-1; possible D gene TRBD1, 5 bases. CDR3 length equals 16 residues. With 3 bases removed from V and 4 bases from J, the gap between germline ends came to 16 bases. This CDR3 reads CASSFTWTKGYNEQFF. DNA for the CDR3: TGTGCCAGCAGTTTTACGTGGACAAAAGGATACAATGAGCAGTTCTTC.

This clonotype was observed many times. The chain is built from TRBV5-5 and TRBJ2-2; perhaps D is TRBD1 or TRBD2 (5 bases each). The germline V and J ends were trimmed by 4 bases and 1 base, with 8 bases remaining between them. The CDR3 totals 14 residues. Germline CDR1 SGHKS, CDR2 YYEKEE (reference sequence). DNA of the CDR3: TGTGCCAGCAGCATGGGGGTGAACACCGGGGAGCTGTTTTTT. Protein product: CASSMGVNTGELFF.

The chain uses TRBV15 and TRBJ2-3; either TRBD1 or TRBD2 may supply D (6 bases each). Germline CDR1 is LNHNV and CDR2 is YYDKDF (reference sequence). This CDR3 is built from 15 residues. Trimming removed 4 bases at V and 2 bases at J, with 13 bases between. The CDR3, as DNA: TGTGCCACCAGCACAAGGGGGACTGTCACAGATACGCAGTATTTT. This codes for CATSTRGTVTDTQYF.

The sample holds one count of this clonotype. The rearrangement joins TRBV28 to TRBJ1-2, with D perhaps TRBD1 (6 bases). Germline lookup yields CDR1 MDHEN and CDR2 SYDVKM. The CDR3 loop spans 13 amino acids. V lost 8 bases to trimming and J lost 2 bases, with 12 bases between them. In nucleotides, the CDR3 is TGTGCCAGCCTACCGGGGGCGAACTATGGCTACACCTTC. This encodes CASLPGANYGYTF.

The chain joins TRBV20-1 to TRBJ2-5; the match to TRBD2 covers 9 bases. V shed 3 bases and J 4 bases; nucleotides not matched to a gene: 9. Germline V gene sequence: CDR1 DFQATT, CDR2 SNEGSKA (reference sequence). CDR3 size: 15 residues. The CDR3 loop is CSASRVRGGLETQYF. CDR3 sequence (DNA): TGCAGTGCTAGCCGGGTGCGGGGGGGCCTAGAGACCCAGTACTTC.

This rearrangement joins TRBV15 to TRBJ2-7; no clear D. With 0 bases removed from V and 3 bases from J, the gap between germline ends came to 6 bases. CDR1 and CDR2 from the germline V gene are LNHNV and YYDKDF (reference sequence). This CDR3 comprises 13 residues. CDR3 sequence (DNA): TGTGCCACCAGCAGAGATAAGGGCTACGAGCAGTACGTC. Protein: CATSRDKGYEQYV.

J is TRBJ1-5 and V is TRBV20-1, with D maybe TRBD1 (5 bases). CDR3 length: 14 residues. The V and J ends lost 6 bases and 5 bases respectively, with 17 bases between them. The germline gives CDR1 DFQATT, CDR2 SNEGSKA (reference sequence). CDR3 sequence: CSARWGDEDQPQHF. The DNA for the CDR3 is TGCAGTGCCCGGTGGGGCGACGAGGATCAGCCCCAGCATTTT.

The CDR3 sequence: CASMGGTDTQYF. CDR3 coding DNA: TGTGCCAGCATGGGCGGCACAGATACGCAGTATTTT. The V gene is TRBV28, the J gene TRBJ2-3; no firm D call. V was trimmed by 7 bases and J by 1 base, leaving 6 bases between them. The CDR3 covers 12 residues. The V gene's germline CDR1 is MDHEN and CDR2 SYDVKM.

The chain couples TRBV6-2 or TRBV6-3 to TRBJ2-1, with TRBD2 identical over 13 bases. The CDR3 runs to 15 residues. The germline V gene encodes CDR1 MNHEY and CDR2 SVGEGT. After removal of 6 bases from V and 9 bases from J, the junction contained 8 bases not matched to a gene. The CDR3 spells CASRDGTSGALEQFF. The CDR3 bases are TGTGCCAGCAGAGACGGGACTAGCGGGGCCCTTGAGCAGTTCTTC.

This rearrangement joins TRBV5-1 to TRBJ2-3; 7 bases match TRBD1. From germline, CDR1 is SGHRS and CDR2 YFSETQ. The trim removed 6 bases at V and 2 bases at J, leaving 12 bases unmatched. The CDR3 is made up of 16 amino acids. CDR3 loop: CASTRRDSKFTDTQYF. CDR3 DNA: TGCGCCAGCACCCGCCGGGACAGTAAATTCACAGATACGCAGTATTTT.

This clonotype was counted a few times. The chain recombines TRBV7-3 with TRBJ1-1, with a tentative D call TRBD1 (6 bases). CDR1 is SGHTA and CDR2 is FQGTGA in the germline V gene. The CDR3 length is 19 residues. Trimming pared 7 bases from V and 2 bases from J, leaving 29 bases between. The chain's CDR3 is CASTGTQTSRTALNTEAFF. CDR3 nucleotides: TGTGCCAGCACCGGGACCCAAACTAGTAGGACAGCCTTAAACACTGAAGCTTTCTTT.

This clonotype has more than one count but fewer than ten. V usage is TRBV12-3 or TRBV12-4 and J usage is TRBJ2-7; D is unresolved. Trimming left V 0 bases short and J 0 bases short, with 6 bases between. The CDR3 consists of 14 residues. CDR3 protein: CASSLAQSSYEQYF. CDR3 DNA: TGTGCCAGCAGTTTAGCGCAAAGCTCCTACGAGCAGTACTTC.

The chain employs TRBV14 and TRBJ2-7; weak D call: TRBD1 (6 bases). There are 16 residues in the CDR3. Germline CDR1 SGHDN, CDR2 FVKESK. The germline V and J ends were trimmed by 1 base and 2 bases, with 15 bases remaining between them. The CDR3 DNA reads TGTGCCAGCAGCCAAGTCTTTACAGGGCAACCCTACGAGCAGTACTTC. This gives the protein CASSQVFTGQPYEQYF.

In this sample, this clonotype turned up a few times. J is TRBJ1-2 and V is TRBV5-5; 7 positions agree with TRBD1. In germline, CDR1 is SGHKS, CDR2 YYEKEE (reference sequence). The ends lost 1 base at V and 3 bases at J; junction bases unmatched: 9. This CDR3 is built from 16 residues. CDR3 in amino acids: CASSLHPRDSYYGYTF. In DNA, the CDR3 is TGTGCCAGCAGCTTGCATCCGCGGGACAGCTACTATGGCTACACCTTC.

J is TRBJ1-5 and V is TRBV10-3, with D unresolved. Germline CDR1 ENHRY, CDR2 SYGVKD. The CDR3 loop spans 14 amino acids. The ends were cut back, 7 bases at V and 2 bases at J, with 12 bases in the middle. CDR3 residues: CAITTAVRNQPQHF. The CDR3 DNA sequence: TGTGCCATCACGACTGCCGTGCGCAATCAGCCCCAGCATTTT.